The T cell receptor (beta chain) under discussion was sequenced for a study of high-grade serous ovarian cancer treatment subgroups. Background on the study: Each sample yielded on average around 7,300 unique TCR beta rearrangements from around 14,000 reads. Study outcomes and limitations: Bulk tumor TCR sequencing gave no spatial information. Different patients shared almost no repertoire; same-patient tumors shared roughly 0.095 to 0.85. Repertoire analysis covered CDR3 alone, not CDR1 or CDR2.

The protocol was immunoSEQ multiplex PCR, while the TCRdb copy is restricted to in-frame clones and leaves out a portion. Among 25,000 to 30,000 clones listed, around 80% were seen once. Tumor tissue was taken before any definitive surgery or chemotherapy was given. Trimming left V 0 bases short and J 4 bases short, with 14 bases between. There are 16 residues in the CDR3. Per germline, CDR1 SGHNT and CDR2 YYREEE (reference sequence). In regard to this clone: What it binds is not known.

Sequences were obtained from tumor tissue. The chain joins TRBV5-4 to TRBJ2-1; tentatively, D is TRBD1 (5 bases). This receptor was obtained from a human donor with high-grade serous ovarian cancer. CDR3 sequence reads: CASSLGGGRAYNEQFF. The DNA of the CDR3 is TGTGCCAGCAGCTTGGGGGGCGGAAGGGCGTACAATGAGCAGTTCTTC.